This T cell receptor (beta chain) is drawn from a study of T cells after yellow fever vaccination. Details on this clonotype: Its antigen remains unknown.

Study outcomes and limitations: In FACS-sorted repertoires, abundant clonotypes from the bulk population could appear as contaminants.

Conversion of TCR transcripts into cDNA relied on 5'RACE template switching, which added a universal primer site and UMIs. TCRdb ran MiXCR on the 5' RACE reads and lists one entry per CDR3 protein. The profile shows about 630,000 distinct CDR3 sequences, 10% to 15% of them singletons. The sequence came from a man in his thirties or forties who received the YFV17D yellow fever vaccine. Specimen: PBMCs, collected on the day of the yellow fever booster vaccination.

The CDR3 nucleotides are TGTGCCAGCAGTGAATGGGACAGGGGGACGACCCAGTACTTC. The encoded protein is CASSEWDRGTTQYF. The chain recombines TRBV6-1 with TRBJ2-5; 11 nucleotides align to TRBD1. CDR3 length: 14 amino acids. Germline loops: CDR1 MNHNS, CDR2 SASEGT. The trim removed 2 bases at V and 7 bases at J, leaving 3 bases unmatched.